A single sample gave rise to the 4 T cell receptor beta chains below, sequenced in a study of blood T cell repertoires in COVID-19. Data came from immunoSEQ multiplex PCR; TCRdb stores just in-frame clones and leaves some out. The table has approximately 200,000 clones, around 86% seen once; the top ten hold 7.5% to 10%. Sequenced: PBMCs or T cells enriched from blood (not recorded which). These receptors all stem from a woman aged 25 to 39 who had recovered from COVID-19.

CDR3 sequence reads: CASSQDQGFTDTQYF. In DNA form, the CDR3 reads TGCGCCAGCAGCCAAGATCAGGGTTTCACAGATACGCAGTATTTT. The gene calls are TRBV4-1 and TRBJ2-3, with TRBD1 as a possible D gene (5 bases). The CDR3 has 15 residues. With 0 bases removed from V and 2 bases from J, the gap between germline ends came to 9 bases. CDR1 and CDR2 (germline): MGHRA, YSYEKL.

V usage is TRBV18 and J usage is TRBJ2-5, with 15 bases that match TRBD2. V lost 1 base and J lost 3; bases outside the gene matches: 6. Germline CDR1 reads KGHSH; CDR2 reads LQKENI. The CDR3 extends over 18 amino acids. The CDR3 sequence is CASSPRTSGRGLEETQYF. CDR3 coding DNA: TGTGCCAGCTCACCACGGACTAGCGGGAGGGGGCTGGAAGAGACCCAGTACTTC.

This rearrangement joins TRBV11-1 to TRBJ1-1, with 9 nucleotides matching TRBD1. Germline V lookup: CDR1 SGHAT, CDR2 FQDESV (reference sequence). Trimming took 4 bases from V and 3 from J; bases not matched to a gene: 6. The CDR3 length is 15 residues. The CDR3 spells CASSSSTGGYTEAFF. Here the CDR3 DNA reads TGTGCCAGCAGCTCCTCGACAGGGGGTTACACTGAAGCTTTCTTT.

The V gene is TRBV5-1, the J gene TRBJ2-5; 9 positions agree with TRBD2. V gave up 4 bases and J gave up 3 bases; unmatched junction bases: 1. Per germline, CDR1 SGHRS and CDR2 YFSETQ. The CDR3 has 13 amino acids. CDR3 region: CASSRLAEETQYF. CDR3 nucleotide sequence: TGCGCCAGCAGCCGACTAGCGGAAGAGACCCAGTACTTC.